A selection of T cell receptor beta chains follows, all from one sample in a study of T cell repertoires in aging, cancer and after chemotherapy. TCRdb itself ran the multiplex PCR reads through MiXCR, one entry per CDR3 protein. The sample yields about 530 distinct CDR3 sequences, approximately 19% seen once. Material: blood. The source is a human donor with a blood cancer. The donor label of this sample is uncertain. CDR3s include the opening cysteine and the closing phenylalanine or tryptophan. D genes are given only for firm matches. Where a row states a size, it is once, few, many or the class of an expanded clone; other rows omit it.

d_gene	v_gene	j_gene	abundance	CDR3aa	CDR3nt
.	TRBV19	TRBJ2-5	large	CASTSRYRDLETQYF	TGTGCCAGTACCTCCAGATATCGGGACCTGGAGACCCAGTACTTC
.	TRBV20-1	TRBJ1-4	few	CSAGNFNEKLFF	TGCAGCGCGGGGAATTTTAATGAAAAACTGTTTTTT
TRBD2	TRBV29-1	TRBJ2-1	medium-sized	CSVGGTSGGREQFF	TGCAGCGTTGGGGGGACTAGCGGGGGAAGGGAGCAGTTCTTC
.	TRBV11-3	TRBJ2-7	large	CASSLEGDLGYEQYF	TGTGCCAGCAGCTTAGAAGGGGATTTGGGCTACGAGCAGTACTTC
.	TRBV14	TRBJ1-6	.	CASRAVDNSPLHF	TGTGCCAGCAGGGCGGTCGATAATTCACCCCTCCACTTT